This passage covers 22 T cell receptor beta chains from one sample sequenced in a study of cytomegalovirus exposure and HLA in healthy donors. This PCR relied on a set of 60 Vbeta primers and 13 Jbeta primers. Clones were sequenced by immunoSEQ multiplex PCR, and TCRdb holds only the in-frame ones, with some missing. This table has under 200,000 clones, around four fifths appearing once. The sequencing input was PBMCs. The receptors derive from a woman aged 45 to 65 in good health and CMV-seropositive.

The CDR3 nucleotides are TGTGCCAGCAGCCCCCAAGGGACAGGGGGACAGCCCCAGCATTTT. It is translated as CASSPQGTGGQPQHF. The chain couples TRBV7-8 to TRBJ1-5, with 11 bases lining up with TRBD1. After removal of 5 bases from V and 7 bases from J, the junction contained 7 bases not matched to a gene. The germline V gene encodes CDR1 SGHVS and CDR2 FQNEAQ. The CDR3 is 15 residues long.

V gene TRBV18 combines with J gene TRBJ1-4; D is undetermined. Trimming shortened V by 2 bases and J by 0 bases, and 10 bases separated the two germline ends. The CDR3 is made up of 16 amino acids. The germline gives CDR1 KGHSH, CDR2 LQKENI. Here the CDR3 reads CASSPKQSATNEKLFF. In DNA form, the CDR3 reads TGTGCCAGCTCACCAAAACAGAGTGCAACTAATGAAAAACTGTTTTTT.

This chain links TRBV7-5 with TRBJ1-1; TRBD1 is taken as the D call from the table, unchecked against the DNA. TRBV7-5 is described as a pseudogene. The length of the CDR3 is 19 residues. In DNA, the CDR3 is TGTGCCAGAAGCTCCTATCTCTGGACAGGGGCCCCCTTGAACACTGAAGCTTTCTTT. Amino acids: CARSSYLWTGAPLNTEAFF.

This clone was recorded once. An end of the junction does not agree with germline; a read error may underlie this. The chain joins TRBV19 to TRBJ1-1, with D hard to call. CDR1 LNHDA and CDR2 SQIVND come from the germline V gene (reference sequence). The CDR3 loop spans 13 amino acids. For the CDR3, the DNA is TGTGCCAGTACTGGGCAGATGAACACTGAAGTTTTCTTT. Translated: CASTGQMNTEVFF.

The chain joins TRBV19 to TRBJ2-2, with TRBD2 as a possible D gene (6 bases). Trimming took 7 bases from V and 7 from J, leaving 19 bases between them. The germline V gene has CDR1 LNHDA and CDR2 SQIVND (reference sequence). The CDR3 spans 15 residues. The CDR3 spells CASKIATGLGGELFF. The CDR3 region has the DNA TGTGCCAGTAAGATCGCGACGGGACTCGGCGGGGAGCTGTTTTTT.

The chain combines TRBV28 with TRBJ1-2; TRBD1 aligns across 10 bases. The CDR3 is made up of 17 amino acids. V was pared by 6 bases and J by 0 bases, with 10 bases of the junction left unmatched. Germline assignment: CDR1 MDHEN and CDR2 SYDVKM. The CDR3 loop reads CASRGTGEGGANYGYTF. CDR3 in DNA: TGTGCCAGCAGAGGGACAGGGGAGGGGGGGGCTAACTATGGCTACACCTTC.

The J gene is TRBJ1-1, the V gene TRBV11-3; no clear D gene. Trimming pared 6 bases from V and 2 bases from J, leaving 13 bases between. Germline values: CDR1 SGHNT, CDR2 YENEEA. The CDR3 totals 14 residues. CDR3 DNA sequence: TGTGCCAGCAGTTCCCCGGGATTCAACACTGAAGCTTTCTTT. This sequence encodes CASSSPGFNTEAFF.

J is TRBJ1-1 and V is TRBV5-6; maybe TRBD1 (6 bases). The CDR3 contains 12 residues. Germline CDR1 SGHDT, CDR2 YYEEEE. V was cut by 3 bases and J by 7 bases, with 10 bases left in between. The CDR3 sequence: CASSSKGHEAFF. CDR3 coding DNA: TGTGCCAGCAGCTCGAAGGGACATGAAGCTTTCTTT.

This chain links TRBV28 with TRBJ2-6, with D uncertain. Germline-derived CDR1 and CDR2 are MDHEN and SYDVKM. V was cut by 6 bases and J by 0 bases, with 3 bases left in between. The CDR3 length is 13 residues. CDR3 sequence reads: CASRRSGANVLTF. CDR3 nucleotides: TGTGCCAGCAGGCGCTCTGGGGCCAACGTCCTGACTTTC.

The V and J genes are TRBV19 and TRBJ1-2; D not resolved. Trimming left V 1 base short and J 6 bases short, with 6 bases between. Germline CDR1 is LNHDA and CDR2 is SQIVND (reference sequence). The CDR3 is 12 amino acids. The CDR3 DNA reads TGTGCCAGTAGTATAGGTGAGGATGGCTACACCTTC. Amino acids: CASSIGEDGYTF.

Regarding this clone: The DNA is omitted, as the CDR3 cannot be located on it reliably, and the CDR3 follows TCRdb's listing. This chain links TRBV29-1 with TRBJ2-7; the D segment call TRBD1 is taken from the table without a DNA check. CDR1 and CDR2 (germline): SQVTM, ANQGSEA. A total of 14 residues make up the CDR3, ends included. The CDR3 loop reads CSVGWGAQTRIRYF.

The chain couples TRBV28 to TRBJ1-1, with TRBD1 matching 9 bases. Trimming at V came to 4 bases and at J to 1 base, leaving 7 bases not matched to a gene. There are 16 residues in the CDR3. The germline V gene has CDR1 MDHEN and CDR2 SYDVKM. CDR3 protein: CASSSTGGPRNTEAFF. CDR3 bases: TGTGCCAGCAGTTCAACAGGGGGCCCAAGGAACACTGAAGCTTTCTTT.

This chain's CDR3 is CASSVRLAGGNEQFF. The CDR3 DNA is TGTGCCAGCAGCGTTAGACTAGCGGGAGGGAATGAGCAGTTCTTC. The chain uses TRBV9 and TRBJ2-1; 14 positions match TRBD2. Germline V CDR1 and CDR2: SGDLS, YYNGEE. The CDR3 consists of 15 residues. Unmatched junction bases numbered 2, after V lost 2 bases and J lost 7 bases.

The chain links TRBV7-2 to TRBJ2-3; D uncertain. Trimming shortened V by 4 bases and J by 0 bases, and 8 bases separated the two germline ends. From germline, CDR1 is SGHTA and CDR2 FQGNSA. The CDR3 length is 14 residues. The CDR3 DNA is TGTGCCAGCAGCTCCTACCACAGCACAGATACGCAGTATTTT. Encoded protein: CASSSYHSTDTQYF.

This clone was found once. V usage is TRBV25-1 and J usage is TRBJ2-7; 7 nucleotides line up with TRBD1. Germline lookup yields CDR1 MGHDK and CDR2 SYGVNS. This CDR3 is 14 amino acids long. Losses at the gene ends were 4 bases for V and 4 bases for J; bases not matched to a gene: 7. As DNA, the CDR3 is TGTGCCAGCAGTGCAACCGGGACAGTTTACGAGCAGTACTTC. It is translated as CASSATGTVYEQYF.

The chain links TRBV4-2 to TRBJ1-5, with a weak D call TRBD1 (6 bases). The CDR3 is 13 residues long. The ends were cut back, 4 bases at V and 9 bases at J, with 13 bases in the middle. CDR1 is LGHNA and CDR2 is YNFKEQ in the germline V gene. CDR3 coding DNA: TGTGCCAGCAGCCCTGGGGGCCTGGGGCCCCAGCATTTT. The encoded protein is CASSPGGLGPQHF.

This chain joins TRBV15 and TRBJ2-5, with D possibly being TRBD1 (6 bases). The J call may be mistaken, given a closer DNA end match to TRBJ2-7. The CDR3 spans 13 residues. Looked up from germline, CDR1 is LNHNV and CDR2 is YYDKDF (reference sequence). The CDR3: CATSSDRNYEQYF. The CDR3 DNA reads TGTGCCACCAGCTCAGACAGGAACTACGAGCAGTACTTC.

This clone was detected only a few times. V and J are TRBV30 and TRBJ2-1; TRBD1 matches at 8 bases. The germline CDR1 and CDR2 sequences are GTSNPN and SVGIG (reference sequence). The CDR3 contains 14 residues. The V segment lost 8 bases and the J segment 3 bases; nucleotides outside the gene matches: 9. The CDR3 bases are TGTGCCACATGGGATGGACAGGGCTACAATGAGCAGTTCTTC. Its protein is CATWDGQGYNEQFF.

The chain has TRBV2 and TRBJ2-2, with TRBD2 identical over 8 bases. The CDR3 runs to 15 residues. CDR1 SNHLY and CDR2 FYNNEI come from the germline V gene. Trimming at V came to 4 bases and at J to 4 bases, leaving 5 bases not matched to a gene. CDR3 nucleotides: TGTGCCAGCAGTGTCGAGCGGGAGAGCACCGGGGAGCTGTTTTTT. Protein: CASSVERESTGELFF.

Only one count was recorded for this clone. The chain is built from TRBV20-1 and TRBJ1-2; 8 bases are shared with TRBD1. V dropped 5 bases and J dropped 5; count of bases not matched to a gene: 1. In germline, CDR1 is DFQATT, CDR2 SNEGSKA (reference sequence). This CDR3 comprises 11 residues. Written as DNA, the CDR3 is TGCAGTGCTGACAGGGGATATGGCTACACCTTC. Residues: CSADRGYGYTF.

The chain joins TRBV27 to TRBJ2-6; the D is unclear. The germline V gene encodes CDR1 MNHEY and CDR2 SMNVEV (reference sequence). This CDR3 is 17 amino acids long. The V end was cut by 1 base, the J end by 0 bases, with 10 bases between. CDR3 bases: TGTGCCAGCAGTTTATATCCAGAACACTCTGGGGCCAACGTCCTGACTTTC. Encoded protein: CASSLYPEHSGANVLTF.

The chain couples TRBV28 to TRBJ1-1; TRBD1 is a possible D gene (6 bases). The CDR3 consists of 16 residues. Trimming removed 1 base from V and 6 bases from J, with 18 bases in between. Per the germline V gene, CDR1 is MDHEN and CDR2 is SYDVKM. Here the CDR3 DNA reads TGTGCCAGCAGTTTATTGACCCCGGAGGGGGGGCCTGAAGCTTTCTTT. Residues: CASSLLTPEGGPEAFF.